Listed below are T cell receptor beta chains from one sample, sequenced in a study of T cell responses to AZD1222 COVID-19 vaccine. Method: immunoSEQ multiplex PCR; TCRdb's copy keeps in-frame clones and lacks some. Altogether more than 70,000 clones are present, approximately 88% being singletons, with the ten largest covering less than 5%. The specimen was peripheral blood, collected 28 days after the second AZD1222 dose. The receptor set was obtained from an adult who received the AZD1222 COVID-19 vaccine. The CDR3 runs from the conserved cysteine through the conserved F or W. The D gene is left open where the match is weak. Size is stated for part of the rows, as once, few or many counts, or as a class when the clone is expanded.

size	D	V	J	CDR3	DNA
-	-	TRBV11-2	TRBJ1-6	CASSLVPLSPLHF	TGTGCCAGCAGCTTAGTCCCCTTGTCACCCCTCCACTTT
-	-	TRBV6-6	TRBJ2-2	CASRERLTGELFF	TGTGCCAGCAGGGAAAGACTCACCGGGGAGCTGTTTTTT
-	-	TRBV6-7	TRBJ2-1	CASSYSNSFGEQFF	TGTGCCAGCAGTTACTCGAACTCTTTTGGGGAGCAGTTCTTC
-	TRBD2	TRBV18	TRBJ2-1	CASSRLAGVEQFF	TGTGCCAGCTCACGACTAGCGGGGGTCGAGCAGTTCTTC
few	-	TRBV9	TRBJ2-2	CASTRLGTGELFF	TGTGCCAGCACCCGACTGGGAACCGGGGAGCTGTTTTTT
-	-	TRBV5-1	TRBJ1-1	CASSGTTGFTEAFF	TGCGCCAGCAGCGGCACAACAGGGTTCACTGAAGCTTTCTTT
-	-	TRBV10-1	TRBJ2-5	CASSDFAQGGGETQYF	TGCGCCAGCAGTGATTTCGCTCAGGGTGGCGGGGAGACCCAGTACTTC
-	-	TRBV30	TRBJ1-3	CAWTNSGNTIYF	TGTGCCTGGACGAACTCTGGAAACACCATATATTTT
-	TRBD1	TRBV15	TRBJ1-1	CATSRDPTGRAEAFF	TGTGCCACCAGCAGAGACCCGACAGGGAGGGCTGAAGCTTTCTTT
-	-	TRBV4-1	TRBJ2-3	CASSQEQGDTQYF	TGCGCCAGCAGCCAAGAACAGGGAGATACGCAGTATTTT
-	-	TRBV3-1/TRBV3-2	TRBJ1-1	CASSQEVGEAFF	TGTGCCAGCAGCCAAGAAGTGGGTGAAGCTTTCTTT
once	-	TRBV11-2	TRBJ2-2	CASGRENTGELFF	TGTGCCAGCGGCAGGGAGAACACCGGGGAGCTGTTTTTT
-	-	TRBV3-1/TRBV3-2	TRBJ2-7	CASSQEGSYEQYF	TGTGCCAGCAGCCAAGAAGGCAGCTACGAGCAGTACTTC
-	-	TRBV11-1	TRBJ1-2	CASSPRPGDGYTF	TGTGCCAGCAGCCCACGGCCAGGTGATGGCTACACCTTC
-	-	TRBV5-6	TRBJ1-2	CASSLRRGGFYLYGYTF	TGTGCCAGCAGCCTCCGCAGGGGCGGATTCTACCTCTATGGCTACACCTTC
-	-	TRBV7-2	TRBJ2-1	CASSLDRASYNEQFF	TGTGCCAGCAGCTTAGATAGGGCGTCCTACAATGAGCAGTTCTTC
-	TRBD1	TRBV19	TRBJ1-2	CASSIDRDRGRNGYTF	TGTGCCAGTAGTATAGACCGGGACAGGGGAAGAAACGGCTACACCTTC
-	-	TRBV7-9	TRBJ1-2	CASSGSATPGNYGYTF	TGTGCCAGCAGCGGGTCCGCAACGCCCGGTAACTATGGCTACACCTTC
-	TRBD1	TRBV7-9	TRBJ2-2	CASSPTGIGELFF	TGTGCCAGCAGCCCGACAGGGATCGGGGAGCTGTTTTTT
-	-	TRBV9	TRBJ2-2	CASSVGVGELFF	TGTGCCAGCAGCGTAGGGGTCGGGGAGCTGTTTTTT
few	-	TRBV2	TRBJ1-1	CASSDRQSAEAFF	TGTGCCAGCAGTGATCGACAGTCAGCTGAAGCTTTCTTT
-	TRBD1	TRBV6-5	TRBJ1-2	CASRDRVGGYTF	TGTGCCAGCCGGGACAGGGTGGGCGGCTACACCTTC
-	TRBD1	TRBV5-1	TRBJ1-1	CASSDRGNTEAFF	TGCGCCAGCAGCGACAGGGGAAACACTGAAGCTTTCTTT
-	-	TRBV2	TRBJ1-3	CASTPRGGGNTIYF	TGTGCCAGCACCCCAAGAGGGGGTGGAAACACCATATATTTT
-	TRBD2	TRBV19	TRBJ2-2	CASALAGAYTGELFF	TGTGCCAGCGCATTAGCGGGGGCGTATACCGGGGAGCTGTTTTTT
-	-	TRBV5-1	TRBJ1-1	CASSEGLGTEAFF	TGCGCCAGCAGCGAGGGGCTGGGCACTGAAGCTTTCTTT
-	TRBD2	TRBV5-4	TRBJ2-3	CASSRGRLAGASDTQYF	TGTGCCAGCAGCCGGGGGAGACTAGCGGGGGCGTCCGATACGCAGTATTTT
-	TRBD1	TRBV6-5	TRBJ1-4	CASRADRAPNEKLFF	TGTGCCAGCAGGGCGGACAGGGCTCCTAATGAAAAACTGTTTTTT
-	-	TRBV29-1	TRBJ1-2	CSVDTSGGYTF	TGCAGCGTTGATACGTCGGGCGGCTACACCTTC
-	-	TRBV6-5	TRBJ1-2	CASSYTTGPNYGYTF	TGTGCCAGCAGTTACACGACGGGACCTAACTATGGCTACACCTTC
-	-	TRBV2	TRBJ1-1	CASISQGGMTEAFF	TGTGCCAGCATTTCCCAGGGAGGAATGACTGAAGCTTTCTTT
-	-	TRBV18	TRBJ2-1	CASSRGTPSSYNEQFF	TGTGCCAGCTCTCGCGGGACACCGAGCTCCTACAATGAGCAGTTCTTC
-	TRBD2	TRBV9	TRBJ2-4	CASSVGGDSKNIQYF	TGTGCCAGCAGCGTCGGGGGGGACTCCAAAAACATTCAGTACTTC
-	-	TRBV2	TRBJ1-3	CASSDPAGASSGNTIYF	TGTGCCAGCAGTGATCCCGCCGGGGCGAGCTCTGGAAACACCATATATTTT
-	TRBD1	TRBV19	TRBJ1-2	CATSSGTGIYGYTF	TGTGCCACCTCTTCAGGGACAGGGATTTATGGCTACACCTTC
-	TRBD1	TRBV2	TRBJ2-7	CASRMTGINEQYF	TGTGCCAGCAGGATGACAGGGATCAACGAGCAGTACTTC
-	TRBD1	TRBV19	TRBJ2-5	CASTPRQGPRETQYF	TGTGCCAGTACCCCCCGACAGGGCCCTCGGGAGACCCAGTACTTC
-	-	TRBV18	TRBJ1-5	CASSPYSNQPQHF	TGTGCCAGCTCACCATATAGCAATCAGCCCCAGCATTTT
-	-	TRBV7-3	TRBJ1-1	CASSLMWRVENTEAFF	TGTGCCAGCAGCCTTATGTGGCGGGTCGAGAACACTGAAGCTTTCTTT
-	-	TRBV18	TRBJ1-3	CASSQLTLGGNTIYF	TGTGCCAGCTCACAACTGACTCTGGGGGGAAACACCATATATTTT
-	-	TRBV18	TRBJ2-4	CASSRRTAKNIQYF	TGTGCCAGCTCACGACGGACAGCCAAAAACATTCAGTACTTC
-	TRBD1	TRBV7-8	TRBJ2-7	CASSLQRDRAYEQYF	TGTGCCAGCAGCTTACAAAGGGACAGGGCCTACGAGCAGTACTTC
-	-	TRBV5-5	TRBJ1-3	CASSSGPNGGNTIYF	TGTGCCAGCAGCTCTGGGCCCAACGGAGGAAACACCATATATTTT
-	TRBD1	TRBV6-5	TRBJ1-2	CASTGKQGVNYGYTF	TGTGCCAGCACTGGAAAGCAGGGGGTAAACTATGGCTACACCTTC
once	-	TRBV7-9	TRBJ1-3	CASSLAGGWADNSGNTIYF	TGTGCCAGCAGCTTAGCCGGGGGCTGGGCCGACAACTCTGGAAACACCATATATTTT
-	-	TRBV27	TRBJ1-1	CASSSEVNTEAFF	TGTGCCAGCAGTTCCGAGGTGAACACTGAAGCTTTCTTT
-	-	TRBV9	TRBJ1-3	CASSVGGNTIYF	TGTGCCAGCAGCGTGGGTGGAAACACCATATATTTT
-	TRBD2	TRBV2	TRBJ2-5	CASGTSGLAEETQYF	TGTGCCAGCGGGACCTCAGGACTAGCGGAAGAGACCCAGTACTTC
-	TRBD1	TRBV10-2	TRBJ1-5	CASSELVGTGGARPQHF	TGCGCCAGCAGTGAGCTGGTGGGGACAGGGGGCGCGAGGCCCCAGCATTTT
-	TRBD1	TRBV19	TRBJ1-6	CASSMVTGANSPLHF	TGTGCCAGTAGTATGGTCACAGGGGCAAATTCACCCCTCCACTTT
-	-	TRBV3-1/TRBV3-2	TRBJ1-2	CASSHWSTGRIGYTF	TGTGCCAGCAGCCATTGGTCCACCGGAAGGATTGGCTACACCTTC
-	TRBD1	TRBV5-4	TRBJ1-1	CASTNTGGTEAFF	TGTGCCAGCACCAACACAGGGGGGACTGAAGCTTTCTTT
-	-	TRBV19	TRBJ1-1	CASSNLRGGNTEAFF	TGTGCCAGTAGCAATCTCCGGGGGGGGAACACTGAAGCTTTCTTT
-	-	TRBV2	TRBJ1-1	CASSEAVYTEAFF	TGTGCCAGCAGTGAGGCAGTATACACTGAAGCTTTCTTT
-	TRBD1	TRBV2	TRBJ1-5	CASAGQANQPQHF	TGTGCCAGCGCAGGACAGGCCAATCAGCCCCAGCATTTT
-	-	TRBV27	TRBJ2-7	CASSLVGAPYEQYF	TGTGCCAGCAGTTTGGTGGGGGCTCCCTACGAGCAGTACTTC
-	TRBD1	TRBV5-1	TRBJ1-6	CASKEDRENSPLHF	TGCGCCAGCAAAGAGGACAGGGAAAATTCACCCCTCCACTTT
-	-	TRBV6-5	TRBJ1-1	CASSRYPENTEAFF	TGTGCCAGCAGCCGCTACCCAGAGAACACTGAAGCTTTCTTT
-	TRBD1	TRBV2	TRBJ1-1	CASSGTGTRNTEAFF	TGTGCCAGCAGCGGGACAGGGACTCGGAACACTGAAGCTTTCTTT
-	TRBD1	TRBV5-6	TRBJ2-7	CASSLLGTGRHEQYF	TGTGCCAGCAGCTTGCTTGGGACAGGGCGCCACGAGCAGTACTTC